Shown below are 18 T cell receptor beta chains from a single sample sequenced in a study of cytomegalovirus exposure and HLA in healthy donors. The PCR ran on 60 Vbeta and 13 Jbeta primers. TCRdb's table, derived via immunoSEQ multiplex PCR, lists solely in-frame clones and lacks some. The sample yields 200,000 to 250,000 clones, 60% to 80% seen once. What was sequenced was PBMCs. These receptors originate from a male donor in good health and CMV-seronegative.

The chain is built from TRBV27 and TRBJ1-2, with 8 bases aligning to TRBD1. CDR3 size: 13 residues. J gave up 7 bases and V 4 bases, and 5 bases lay outside the gene matches. Germline CDR1 is MNHEY and CDR2 is SMNVEV (reference sequence). The CDR3, as DNA: TGTGCCAGCAGTTCTGACAGGGGAGGTGGCTACACCTTC. Translated, it gives CASSSDRGGGYTF.

V gene TRBV27 combines with J gene TRBJ2-7; 9 bases map to TRBD2. The ends lost 2 bases at V and 3 bases at J; junction bases unmatched: 8. CDR1 and CDR2 from the germline V gene are MNHEY and SMNVEV (reference sequence). This CDR3 spans 16 amino acids. The DNA of the CDR3 is TGTGCCAGCAGTTTAGATACAGCGGGAGGAATCTACGAGCAGTACTTC. Residues: CASSLDTAGGIYEQYF.

This clone was counted between two and nine times. The rearrangement joins TRBV4-1 to TRBJ2-7; 8 bases are shared with TRBD2. Looked up from germline, CDR1 is MGHRA and CDR2 is YSYEKL. The CDR3 loop spans 17 amino acids. J was trimmed by 2 bases and V by 0 bases; bases with no gene match: 9. The chain's CDR3 is CASSQDGERGQAYEQYF. In DNA, the CDR3 is TGCGCCAGCAGCCAAGATGGGGAGCGGGGGCAGGCCTACGAGCAGTACTTC.

V gene TRBV9 combines with J gene TRBJ2-1, with TRBD2 matching 11 bases. CDR1 and CDR2 (germline): SGDLS, YYNGEE. Trimming took 2 bases from V and 8 from J; bases not matched to a gene: 6. The CDR3 length is 15 residues. The CDR3 is CASSVFSGRGYEQFF. As DNA, the CDR3 is TGTGCCAGCAGCGTTTTTAGCGGGAGGGGTTATGAGCAGTTCTTC.

The rearrangement joins TRBV7-3 to TRBJ2-2; the D is unclear. V gave up 2 bases and J gave up 2 bases, with 9 bases separating them. CDR3 size: 15 residues. The germline V gene encodes CDR1 SGHTA and CDR2 FQGTGA. CDR3 residues: CASSLSIGNTGELFF. CDR3 DNA: TGTGCCAGCAGCTTATCTATTGGTAACACCGGGGAGCTGTTTTTT.

V usage is TRBV6-6 and J usage is TRBJ2-7, with D hard to call. Germline CDR1 and CDR2: MNHNY and SVGAGI (reference sequence). Trimming took 5 bases from V and 7 from J, leaving 9 bases between them. The CDR3 covers 11 residues. The CDR3 nucleotides are TGTGCCAGCAGTAACCATCAGGAGCAGTACTTC. Translated, it gives CASSNHQEQYF.

This clone turned up a few times. The V and J genes are TRBV2 and TRBJ2-2; possible D gene TRBD1, 5 bases. The germline V gene encodes CDR1 SNHLY and CDR2 FYNNEI. This CDR3 comprises 15 residues. The V end lost 7 bases, the J end lost 0 bases, and 12 bases lay between the germline ends. The CDR3 loop is CASTIRTSNTGELFF. The DNA of the CDR3 is TGTGCCAGCACCATCAGGACATCGAACACCGGGGAGCTGTTTTTT.

The gene calls are TRBV7-8 and TRBJ2-7; 9 nucleotides agree with TRBD1. The CDR3 has 15 residues. Trimming at V came to 0 bases and at J to 4 bases, leaving 4 bases not matched to a gene. The germline gives CDR1 SGHVS, CDR2 FQNEAQ. CDR3: CASSLAVGQGYEQYF. Written as DNA, the CDR3 is TGTGCCAGCAGCTTAGCTGTGGGACAGGGTTACGAGCAGTACTTC. The full variable domain, with the rest looked up from reference TRBV7-8 and TRBJ2-7, is GAGVSQSPRYKVAKRGQDVALRCDPISGHVSLFWYQQALGQGPEFLTYFQNEAQLDKSGLPSDRFFAERPEGSVSTLKIQRTQQEDSAVYLCASSLAVGQGYEQYFGPGTRLTVT.

V gene TRBV13 combines with J gene TRBJ2-7; weak D call: TRBD2 (6 bases). The CDR3 covers 12 residues. Trimming took 5 bases from V and 5 from J, leaving 10 bases between them. Germline values: CDR1 PRHDT, CDR2 FYEKMQ (reference sequence). CDR3 sequence (DNA): TGTGCCAGCAGCCGCGGGGCGGACGAGCAGTACTTC. The encoded protein is CASSRGADEQYF.

This chain links TRBV27 with TRBJ1-5; 7 positions agree with TRBD1. Trimming took 6 bases from V and 5 from J; bases not matched to a gene: 4. CDR3 length equals 13 residues. Germline assignment: CDR1 MNHEY and CDR2 SMNVEV (reference sequence). The CDR3 region is CASSRDRYQPQHF. The CDR3 nucleotides are TGTGCCAGCAGCCGGGACAGATATCAGCCCCAGCATTTT.

This sequence joins TRBV5-6 and TRBJ2-1, with D possibly TRBD2 on 5 matching bases. Germline CDR1 and CDR2: SGHDT and YYEEEE. The CDR3 totals 15 residues. Deletions cut 3 bases from V and 6 bases from J, with 16 bases between. CDR3 loop: CASSSTRVVGNEQFF. DNA for the CDR3: TGTGCCAGCAGCTCAACTAGGGTGGTAGGCAATGAGCAGTTCTTC.

The rearrangement uses TRBV20-1 and TRBJ2-1, with TRBD2 matching over 8 bases. The germline CDR1 and CDR2 sequences are DFQATT and SNEGSKA (reference sequence). This CDR3 contains 11 residues. J was trimmed by 10 bases and V by 1 base; bases with no gene match: 0. The CDR3 bases are TGCAGTGCTAGAGGACTAGCGGAGCAGTTCTTC. Its protein is CSARGLAEQFF.

The rearrangement joins TRBV5-1 to TRBJ2-7; possible D gene TRBD2, 5 bases. This CDR3 is 16 amino acids long. The V gene's germline CDR1 is SGHRS and CDR2 YFSETQ. Trimming left V 0 bases short and J 1 base short, with 14 bases between. The CDR3 DNA sequence: TGCGCCAGCAGCTTGGCCGGACTCCGCGGGTCCTACGAGCAGTACTTC. It translates to CASSLAGLRGSYEQYF.

The chain combines TRBV7-2 with TRBJ2-4; D is unclear. This CDR3 has 15 amino acids. Trimming pared 2 bases from V and 4 bases from J, leaving 12 bases between. The germline V gene encodes CDR1 SGHTA and CDR2 FQGNSA. The CDR3 sequence: CASSLTVTSKNIQYF. The CDR3 DNA sequence: TGTGCCAGCAGCTTAACAGTTACTTCGAAAAACATTCAGTACTTC.

This clone was observed a handful of times. This sequence joins TRBV5-1 and TRBJ1-4; 8 bases fit TRBD1. From germline, CDR1 is SGHRS and CDR2 YFSETQ. With V trimmed by 3 bases and J by 5 bases, 3 bases remained unmatched. The CDR3 loop spans 14 amino acids. The CDR3 coding sequence is TGCGCCAGCAGCTCAGGGGGCGCGAATGAAAAACTGTTTTTT. Translated, it gives CASSSGGANEKLFF. The full variable domain, rest sourced from reference TRBV5-1 and TRBJ1-4, is KAGVTQTPRYLIKTRGQQVTLSCSPISGHRSVSWYQQTPGQGLQFLFEYFSETQRNKGNFPGRFSGRQFSNSRSEMNVSTLELGDSALYLCASSSGGANEKLFFGSGTQLSVL.

Comments on this clone: A junction end diverges from the germline sequence, so it may reflect a read error. V usage is TRBV7-9 and J usage is TRBJ1-2; 7 bases map to TRBD1. Germline CDR1 reads SEHNR; CDR2 reads FQNEAQ (reference sequence). CDR3 length: 13 residues. CDR3 bases: TGTTCCAGCAGCTCCGGGACAGCCTATGGCTACACCTTC. Protein: CSSSSGTAYGYTF. Full variable domain (missing parts from reference TRBV7-9 and TRBJ1-2): DTGVSQNPRHKITKRGQNVTFRCDPISEHNRLYWYRQTLGQGPEFLTYFQNEAQLEKSRLLSDRFSAERPKGSFSTLEIQRTEQGDSAMYLCSSSSGTAYGYTFGSGTRLTVV.

This clone was recorded once. The chain is built from TRBV7-9 and TRBJ1-1; unclear D gene. In germline, CDR1 is SEHNR, CDR2 FQNEAQ (reference sequence). The CDR3 sequence is 14 residues long. V shed 7 bases and J shed 4 bases, with 16 bases lying between them. For the CDR3, the DNA is TGTGCCAGCACCCTTAGCAGCCTGGCCACTGAAGCTTTCTTT. Protein product: CASTLSSLATEAFF.

The chain links TRBV11-2 to TRBJ2-5; D is undetermined. V was pared by 1 base and J by 5 bases, with 14 bases between. Germline V CDR1 and CDR2: SGHAT, FQNNGV. CDR3 length: 15 residues. The CDR3 DNA follows: TGTGCCAGCAGCTTAGGACTCCGTTCAAGCGAGACCCAGTACTTC. Protein product: CASSLGLRSSETQYF.